The present entry profiles one T cell receptor beta chain with its context. The antigen remains undetermined. Sequencing of TCR beta was performed on blood CD8+ and CD4+ T cells. The data derive from a study of CD8 T cells in Susac syndrome. RNA amounts of roughly 0.5 to 1 ug underwent reverse transcription with random hexamers. One entry per CDR3 protein, called by TCRdb with MiXCR from the immunoSEQ multiplex PCR reads. This sample has 300,000 or so distinct CDR3 sequences, with approximately 90% found just once. Whole-study findings and limits: Regarding the TCR sequencing and HLA analysis, the study admitted that a relatively small number of individuals were involved.

CDR1 and CDR2 from the germline V gene are SGHKS and YYEKEE (reference sequence). The CDR3 length is 13 residues. V gave up 7 bases and J gave up 5 bases; unmatched junction bases: 5. The clonotype was recovered from a human donor with multiple sclerosis. Material: CD4+ T cells from PBMCs. J is TRBJ1-5 and V is TRBV5-5; 8 bases map to TRBD1. CDR3 sequence reads: CASGRGPDQPQHF. The CDR3 DNA reads TGTGCCAGCGGCAGGGGGCCCGATCAGCCCCAGCATTTT.